A selection of T cell receptor beta chains follows, all from one sample in a study of T cells in Graves' hyperthyroidism and ophthalmopathy. TCRdb analysed the multiplex PCR reads with MiXCR anew, one entry per CDR3 protein. Among approximately 600,000 distinct CDR3 sequences listed, less than 25% were seen once. The material sequenced was blood. The origin of the receptors is a man under 40 with Graves' ophthalmopathy. CDR3s leave out the opening cysteine and the closing phenylalanine or tryptophan.

>TRBV20-1|9
SARGDTEAF
>TRBV28|13
ASSPPNRQNSPLH
>TRBV2|10
GMRGGPGELF
>TRBV12-3/TRBV12-4|12
ASSSTGTSSPLH
>TRBV5-1|13
ASSPTGTEHNEQF
>TRBV3-1|9
ASSHADRAT
>TRBV11-3|16
ASSLRLDGGGTGKGYT
>TRBV6-1|11
ASATGTVNEAF
>TRBV30|11
AWSATRYYEQY
>TRBV7-2|12
ASSLSRDSTEAF
>TRBV19|14
ASSRGPGFENQPQH
>TRBV29-1|16
SVEAPGLAGGWTDTQY
>TRBV10-3|12
AISTNRGNTEAF
>TRBV7-2|16
ASSLGLGTGVAKNIQY
>TRBV4-1|10
ASSGVPYEQY
>TRBV12-3/TRBV12-4|14
ASTHGVLTSTDTQY
>TRBV9|13
ASSPSLTRGNEQF
>TRBV9|15
ASSQGGRVGYQETQY
>TRBV9|13
ASSETSGTYQGYT
>TRBV3-1|14
ASSQAARRFHEKLF
>TRBV29-1|10
SAKQVNTEAF
>TRBV25-1|13
ASSEHRDVTNEQF